This T cell receptor (beta chain) originates from a study of post-analysis software for immune sequencing data. As to this clonotype: Its antigen remains unknown.

The study's findings and limits: Included in a set of roughly 5 TRBV segments more frequent in patients than controls were TRBV5-6, TRBV5-1 and TRBV20-1. Patients with multiple sclerosis recorded significantly lower normalized Chao1 diversity than controls, the study found.

Researchers reported that TCR beta cDNA libraries carried unique molecular identifiers. Yield was some 540,000 cDNA molecules from roughly 0.93 to 9.6 million T cells. One entry per CDR3 protein, called by TCRdb with MiXCR from the PCR reads. The sample has 650,000 to 850,000 distinct CDR3 sequences, 53% seen once. The length of the CDR3 is 15 residues. Germline trimming cut 4 bases from V and 5 bases from J; bases unmatched to any gene: 4. Germline CDR1 and CDR2: SGHAT and FQNNGV. This sequence was found in a girl aged 10 to 17 with multiple sclerosis. V usage is TRBV11-2 and J usage is TRBJ2-7; 14 nucleotides agree with TRBD2. Sequenced sample: blood. The CDR3 DNA reads as TGTGCCAGCAGCTCCCGGACTAGCGGGAGGAACGAGCAGTACTTC. Residues: CASSSRTSGRNEQYF. Supplemented by reference TRBV11-2 and TRBJ2-7, the full variable domain reads EAGVAQSPRYKIIEKRQSVAFWCNPISGHATLYWYQQILGQGPKLLIQFQNNGVVDDSQLPKDRFSAERLKGVDSTLKIQPAKLEDSAVYLCASSSRTSGRNEQYFGPGTRLTVT.